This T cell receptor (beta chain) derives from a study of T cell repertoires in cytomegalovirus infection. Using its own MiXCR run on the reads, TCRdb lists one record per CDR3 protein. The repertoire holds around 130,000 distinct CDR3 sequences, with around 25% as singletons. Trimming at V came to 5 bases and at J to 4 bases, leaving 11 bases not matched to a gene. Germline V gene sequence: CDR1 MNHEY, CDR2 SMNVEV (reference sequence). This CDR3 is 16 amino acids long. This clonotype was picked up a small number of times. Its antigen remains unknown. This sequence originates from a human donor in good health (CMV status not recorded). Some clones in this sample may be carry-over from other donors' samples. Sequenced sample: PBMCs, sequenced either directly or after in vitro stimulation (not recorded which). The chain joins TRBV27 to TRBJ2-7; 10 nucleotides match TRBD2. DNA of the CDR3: TGTGCCAGCAGTAGTCTCTCGAGCGGGAGGGGGTACGAGCAGTACTTC. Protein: CASSSLSSGRGYEQYF.